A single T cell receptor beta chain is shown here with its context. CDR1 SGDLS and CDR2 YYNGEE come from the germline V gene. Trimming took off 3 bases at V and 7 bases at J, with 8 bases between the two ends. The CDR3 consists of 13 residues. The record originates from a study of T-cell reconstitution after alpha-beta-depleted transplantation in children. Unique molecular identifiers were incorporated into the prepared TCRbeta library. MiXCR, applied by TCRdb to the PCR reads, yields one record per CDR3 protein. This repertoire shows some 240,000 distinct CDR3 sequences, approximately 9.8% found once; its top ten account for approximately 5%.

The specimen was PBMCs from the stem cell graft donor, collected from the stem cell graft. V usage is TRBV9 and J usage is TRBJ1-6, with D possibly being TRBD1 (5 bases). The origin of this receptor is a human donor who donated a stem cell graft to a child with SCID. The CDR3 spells CASSGRGNSPLHF. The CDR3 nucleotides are TGTGCCAGCAGCGGTCGGGGGAATTCACCCCTCCACTTT.